The rows below give T cell receptor beta chains drawn from one sample of a study of T cells in localized non-small cell lung cancer. This table comes from immunoSEQ multiplex PCR, and its TCRdb copy is limited to in-frame clones, with some not included. The sample includes tens of thousands of clones, 70% to 90% seen only once; the top ten take roughly 14%. Sequencing was performed on peripheral blood, taken before any cancer treatment. These receptors were taken from a female donor of 60 years or more with stage I lung adenocarcinoma. Both conserved end residues are part of each CDR3. Each record gives: J gene, V gene, clone size, D gene, CDR3 protein, CDR3 DNA. The D gene is left open where the match is weak. Only part of the rows carry a size: once, few, many, or a class if the clone is expanded.

J gene: TRBJ2-7; V gene: TRBV19; clone size: NA; D gene: TRBD2; CDR3 protein: CAASSGGASVEQYF; CDR3 DNA: TGTGCCGCATCTAGCGGGGGGGCCTCCGTCGAGCAGTACTTC
J gene: TRBJ1-1; V gene: TRBV5-1; clone size: NA; D gene: TRBD1; CDR3 protein: CASSRTGDLAFF; CDR3 DNA: TGCGCCAGCAGCCGGACAGGGGACTTGGCTTTCTTT
J gene: TRBJ2-4; V gene: TRBV28; clone size: NA; D gene: NA; CDR3 protein: CASSPSGLIQYF; CDR3 DNA: TGTGCCAGCAGTCCCAGCGGCCTCATTCAGTACTTC
J gene: TRBJ1-2; V gene: TRBV5-4; clone size: once; D gene: NA; CDR3 protein: CASSLDRATDGYTF; CDR3 DNA: TGTGCCAGCAGCTTGGACAGGGCGACGGATGGCTACACCTTC
J gene: TRBJ2-3; V gene: TRBV29-1; clone size: NA; D gene: TRBD1; CDR3 protein: CSVGQGTDTQYF; CDR3 DNA: TGCAGCGTCGGACAGGGAACAGATACGCAGTATTTT
J gene: TRBJ2-5; V gene: TRBV7-9; clone size: NA; D gene: NA; CDR3 protein: CASSLERETQYF; CDR3 DNA: TGTGCCAGCAGCTTAGAGCGTGAGACCCAGTACTTC
J gene: TRBJ1-2; V gene: TRBV5-4; clone size: NA; D gene: NA; CDR3 protein: CASSSTGGELNGYTF; CDR3 DNA: TGTGCCAGCAGCTCCACGGGAGGGGAATTAAATGGCTACACCTTC
J gene: TRBJ1-1; V gene: TRBV7-6; clone size: NA; D gene: NA; CDR3 protein: CASSLLGNTEAFF; CDR3 DNA: TGTGCCAGCAGTCTTTTGGGGAACACTGAAGCTTTCTTT
J gene: TRBJ1-4; V gene: TRBV9; clone size: NA; D gene: NA; CDR3 protein: CASSPRFFNEKLFF; CDR3 DNA: TGTGCCAGCAGCCCTCGTTTCTTTAATGAAAAACTGTTTTTT
J gene: TRBJ1-1; V gene: TRBV27; clone size: once; D gene: TRBD1; CDR3 protein: CASSSRQGSYTEAFF; CDR3 DNA: TGTGCCAGCAGTTCCAGACAGGGGAGTTATACTGAAGCTTTCTTT
J gene: TRBJ2-1; V gene: TRBV7-2; clone size: once; D gene: NA; CDR3 protein: CASSLVTGVGGEQFF; CDR3 DNA: TGTGCCAGCAGCTTAGTAACGGGAGTGGGGGGTGAGCAGTTCTTC
J gene: TRBJ1-1; V gene: TRBV19; clone size: NA; D gene: NA; CDR3 protein: CASSRGSSEAFF; CDR3 DNA: TGTGCCAGTAGTAGAGGCAGTTCTGAAGCTTTCTTT
J gene: TRBJ1-1; V gene: TRBV13; clone size: NA; D gene: NA; CDR3 protein: CASSLAGTVNTEAFF; CDR3 DNA: TGTGCCAGCAGCTTAGCCGGGACGGTCAACACTGAAGCTTTCTTT
J gene: TRBJ2-7; V gene: TRBV15; clone size: NA; D gene: TRBD2; CDR3 protein: CATSSSSGGHYEQYF; CDR3 DNA: TGTGCCACCAGCAGTTCTAGCGGGGGTCACTACGAGCAGTACTTC
J gene: TRBJ1-2; V gene: TRBV7-6; clone size: few; D gene: NA; CDR3 protein: CASSPGRYGYTF; CDR3 DNA: TGTGCCAGCAGCCCCGGACGCTATGGCTACACCTTC
J gene: TRBJ1-2; V gene: TRBV5-4; clone size: NA; D gene: NA; CDR3 protein: CASSLAGRPNYGYTF; CDR3 DNA: TGTGCCAGCAGCCTGGCCGGCCGACCTAACTATGGCTACACCTTC
J gene: TRBJ1-3; V gene: TRBV23-1; clone size: NA; D gene: NA; CDR3 protein: CASSQTKGIRLYSGNTIYF; CDR3 DNA: TGCGCCAGCAGTCAAACCAAAGGTATCCGACTGTACTCTGGAAACACCATATATTTT
J gene: TRBJ1-1; V gene: TRBV21-1; clone size: NA; D gene: NA; CDR3 protein: CASSEGEGTIEGTEAFF; CDR3 DNA: TGTGCCAGCAGCGAGGGGGAGGGGACCATAGAAGGTACTGAAGCTTTCTTT
J gene: TRBJ2-1; V gene: TRBV19; clone size: NA; D gene: TRBD1; CDR3 protein: CASSIGKPGQGFYNEQFF; CDR3 DNA: TGTGCCAGTAGTATAGGCAAACCCGGACAGGGGTTCTACAATGAGCAGTTCTTC
J gene: TRBJ1-5; V gene: TRBV4-1; clone size: NA; D gene: TRBD1; CDR3 protein: CASSQADRGFNQPQHF; CDR3 DNA: TGCGCCAGCAGCCAAGCAGACAGGGGGTTCAATCAGCCCCAGCATTTT
J gene: TRBJ2-1; V gene: TRBV4-2; clone size: NA; D gene: NA; CDR3 protein: CASSPRPGTGKNEQFF; CDR3 DNA: TGTGCCAGCAGCCCTCGTCCCGGGACTGGGAAGAATGAGCAGTTCTTC
J gene: TRBJ2-1; V gene: TRBV5-1; clone size: NA; D gene: TRBD2; CDR3 protein: CASSLAGTSGYNEQFF; CDR3 DNA: TGCGCCAGCAGCTTGGCAGGGACTAGCGGGTACAATGAGCAGTTCTTC
J gene: TRBJ1-6; V gene: TRBV18; clone size: NA; D gene: NA; CDR3 protein: CASSPTIGGGYRDSPLHF; CDR3 DNA: TGTGCCAGCTCACCAACTATCGGCGGGGGCTATCGGGATTCACCCCTCCACTTT
J gene: TRBJ2-3; V gene: TRBV18; clone size: NA; D gene: TRBD2; CDR3 protein: CASSFRTSGTDTQYF; CDR3 DNA: TGTGCCAGCTCATTCCGGACTAGCGGGACAGATACGCAGTATTTT
J gene: TRBJ2-1; V gene: TRBV7-8; clone size: NA; D gene: NA; CDR3 protein: CASSSHLSGTSKDEQFF; CDR3 DNA: TGTGCCAGCAGCTCCCACCTTTCCGGGACGTCTAAGGATGAGCAGTTCTTC
J gene: TRBJ1-2; V gene: TRBV30; clone size: once; D gene: NA; CDR3 protein: CATTRSHNGYTF; CDR3 DNA: TGTGCCACTACCAGATCTCACAATGGCTACACCTTC
J gene: TRBJ1-2; V gene: TRBV11-2; clone size: NA; D gene: NA; CDR3 protein: CASSLRYGYTF; CDR3 DNA: TGTGCCAGCAGCTTAAGATATGGCTACACCTTC
J gene: TRBJ1-3; V gene: TRBV4-2; clone size: NA; D gene: TRBD1; CDR3 protein: CASRYQGALSGNTIYF; CDR3 DNA: TGTGCCAGCAGATACCAGGGGGCTCTCTCTGGAAACACCATATATTTT
J gene: TRBJ2-4; V gene: TRBV27; clone size: NA; D gene: NA; CDR3 protein: CASSSTDSNIQYF; CDR3 DNA: TGTGCCAGCAGTTCCACGGACTCAAACATTCAGTACTTC
J gene: TRBJ2-5; V gene: TRBV6-6; clone size: NA; D gene: NA; CDR3 protein: CASSYSGEWGWETQYF; CDR3 DNA: TGTGCCAGCAGTTACTCGGGGGAGTGGGGTTGGGAGACCCAGTACTTC
J gene: TRBJ2-1; V gene: TRBV9; clone size: NA; D gene: NA; CDR3 protein: CASTRLDISSYNEQFF; CDR3 DNA: TGTGCCAGCACCAGACTGGACATTAGCTCCTACAATGAGCAGTTCTTC
J gene: TRBJ1-5; V gene: TRBV19; clone size: NA; D gene: NA; CDR3 protein: CASSIGGGSNQPQHF; CDR3 DNA: TGTGCCAGTAGTATTGGGGGGGGGAGCAATCAGCCCCAGCATTTT
J gene: TRBJ2-7; V gene: TRBV6-6; clone size: NA; D gene: TRBD2; CDR3 protein: CASNGGTYEQYF; CDR3 DNA: TGTGCCAGCAACGGGGGGACCTACGAGCAGTACTTC
J gene: TRBJ1-4; V gene: TRBV19; clone size: NA; D gene: NA; CDR3 protein: CASSIAVTNEKLFF; CDR3 DNA: TGTGCCAGTAGTATAGCAGTAACTAATGAAAAACTGTTTTTT
J gene: TRBJ2-4; V gene: TRBV6-1; clone size: NA; D gene: TRBD1; CDR3 protein: CASSGTGGLKNIQYF; CDR3 DNA: TGTGCCAGCAGTGGGACAGGGGGTCTCAAAAACATTCAGTACTTC
J gene: TRBJ2-7; V gene: TRBV10-3; clone size: NA; D gene: NA; CDR3 protein: CAISVRTDEVEQYF; CDR3 DNA: TGTGCCATCAGTGTTAGGACAGACGAGGTCGAGCAGTACTTC
J gene: TRBJ2-5; V gene: TRBV15; clone size: NA; D gene: TRBD1; CDR3 protein: CATRDSGGVGETQYF; CDR3 DNA: TGTGCCACCAGAGATTCAGGGGGTGTGGGGGAGACCCAGTACTTC
J gene: TRBJ2-7; V gene: TRBV6-1; clone size: NA; D gene: TRBD2; CDR3 protein: CASSVSGRTPYEQYF; CDR3 DNA: TGTGCCAGCAGCGTTAGCGGGAGGACCCCCTACGAGCAGTACTTC
J gene: TRBJ2-3; V gene: TRBV29-1; clone size: NA; D gene: TRBD2; CDR3 protein: CSVVGYSGLAGRTDTQYF; CDR3 DNA: TGCAGCGTTGTGGGTTATTCAGGACTAGCAGGTCGCACAGATACGCAGTATTTT
J gene: TRBJ1-5; V gene: TRBV6-6; clone size: NA; D gene: NA; CDR3 protein: CASSYGGDPQHF; CDR3 DNA: TGTGCCAGCAGTTACGGAGGAGACCCCCAGCATTTT
J gene: TRBJ2-5; V gene: TRBV5-1; clone size: NA; D gene: TRBD2; CDR3 protein: CASSLPSGSNQETQYF; CDR3 DNA: TGCGCCAGCAGCTTACCTAGCGGGAGCAACCAAGAGACCCAGTACTTC
J gene: TRBJ1-1; V gene: TRBV6-5; clone size: NA; D gene: NA; CDR3 protein: CASSYDPGNTEAFF; CDR3 DNA: TGTGCCAGCAGTTACGATCCGGGGAACACTGAAGCTTTCTTT
J gene: TRBJ1-2; V gene: TRBV10-3; clone size: few; D gene: TRBD1; CDR3 protein: CAISEQDRPKGYTF; CDR3 DNA: TGTGCCATCAGTGAGCAGGACAGGCCGAAAGGCTACACCTTC
J gene: TRBJ2-7; V gene: TRBV30; clone size: NA; D gene: NA; CDR3 protein: CAWSVGTGPYEQYF; CDR3 DNA: TGTGCCTGGAGTGTTGGTACGGGACCCTACGAGCAGTACTTC
J gene: TRBJ1-1; V gene: TRBV18; clone size: NA; D gene: NA; CDR3 protein: CASSPLHRNTEAFF; CDR3 DNA: TGTGCCAGCTCACCCCTACATAGGAACACTGAAGCTTTCTTT
J gene: TRBJ2-1; V gene: TRBV7-9; clone size: NA; D gene: TRBD2; CDR3 protein: CASSSGTSGRNEQFF; CDR3 DNA: TGTGCCAGCAGCTCCGGGACTAGCGGGAGAAATGAGCAGTTCTTC
J gene: TRBJ2-7; V gene: TRBV5-1; clone size: NA; D gene: TRBD2; CDR3 protein: CASSPVGLAYYEQYF; CDR3 DNA: TGCGCCAGCAGCCCGGTGGGACTAGCCTACTACGAGCAGTACTTC
J gene: TRBJ2-5; V gene: TRBV27; clone size: NA; D gene: NA; CDR3 protein: CASSSGAVVETQYF; CDR3 DNA: TGTGCCAGCAGTTCTGGGGCAGTCGTAGAGACCCAGTACTTC
J gene: TRBJ2-5; V gene: TRBV11-2; clone size: NA; D gene: NA; CDR3 protein: CASSLDRGTGSLKTQYF; CDR3 DNA: TGTGCCAGCAGCTTAGATAGGGGAACAGGGTCTTTGAAGACCCAGTACTTC
J gene: TRBJ1-1; V gene: TRBV5-1; clone size: NA; D gene: NA; CDR3 protein: CASSPRSTSYAFF; CDR3 DNA: TGCGCCAGCAGCCCCAGGAGTACGTCCTACGCTTTCTTT
J gene: TRBJ2-1; V gene: TRBV9; clone size: NA; D gene: TRBD2; CDR3 protein: CASSVGAGGPGEQFF; CDR3 DNA: TGTGCCAGCAGCGTAGGAGCGGGAGGGCCTGGTGAGCAGTTCTTC
J gene: TRBJ2-7; V gene: TRBV7-2; clone size: few; D gene: TRBD1; CDR3 protein: CASSLALGDSYEQYF; CDR3 DNA: TGTGCCAGCAGCTTAGCACTGGGGGACAGCTACGAGCAGTACTTC
J gene: TRBJ1-1; V gene: TRBV27; clone size: NA; D gene: TRBD1; CDR3 protein: CASKRQGSTEAFF; CDR3 DNA: TGTGCCAGCAAAAGACAGGGTAGCACTGAAGCTTTCTTT
J gene: TRBJ1-2; V gene: TRBV6-1; clone size: NA; D gene: NA; CDR3 protein: CASISRNYGYTF; CDR3 DNA: TGTGCCAGCATCAGCAGAAACTATGGCTACACCTTC